Listed below are T cell receptor beta chains from one sample, sequenced in a study of human T cells and chemical hapten exposure. One entry per CDR3 protein results from TCRdb running MiXCR on the RACE reads. The repertoire holds some 64,000 distinct CDR3 sequences, with approximately 10% as singletons. The input for sequencing was whole blood, taken in connection with sensitization to the hapten diphenylcyclopropenone (DPC). The receptors stem from a woman aged 25 to 39 with alopecia areata. Some clones in this sample may be carry-over from other donors' samples. Both conserved end residues are trimmed from each CDR3.

>TRBV2
ASSSVAGNQPQH
>TRBV7-9
ASSLAGREADTQY
>TRBV28
ASRPGGLAFTYEQY
>TRBV24-1
ATSDPGQGSSAGQF
>TRBV28
ASRTRGRNTEAF
>TRBV5-1
ASRDGSGANVLT
>TRBV7-3
ASSPGGGYNEQF
>TRBV29-1
SVGRNTGELF
>TRBV20-1
SAREGGTGNQPQH
>TRBV18
ASSPLSGGGYQETQY
>TRBV9
ASTLGTSSYNEQF
>TRBV29-1
SVGLGSNTGELF